This paragraph reports one TCR beta chain. These data belong to a study of T-cell reconstitution after alpha-beta-depleted transplantation in children. The germline V and J ends were trimmed by 2 bases and 0 bases, with 11 bases remaining between them. Germline V gene data show CDR1 as MNHEY and CDR2 as SVGAGI. The CDR3 has 16 amino acids. Construction of the TCRbeta library involved unique molecular identifiers. Using its own MiXCR run on the PCR reads, TCRdb lists one record per CDR3 protein. Among 490,000 or so distinct CDR3 sequences, under 15% were seen once, and the ten largest hold about 6%. The chain carries TRBV6-5 and TRBJ2-1, with TRBD2 as a possible D gene (5 bases). The clonotype comes from a human donor who donated a stem cell graft to a child with combined immunodeficiency. The sample here was PBMCs from the stem cell graft donor, taken from the stem cell graft. The CDR3 sequence is CASSYPLATSYNEQFF. Written as DNA, the CDR3 is TGTGCCAGCAGTTACCCCCTAGCAACCTCCTACAATGAGCAGTTCTTC.